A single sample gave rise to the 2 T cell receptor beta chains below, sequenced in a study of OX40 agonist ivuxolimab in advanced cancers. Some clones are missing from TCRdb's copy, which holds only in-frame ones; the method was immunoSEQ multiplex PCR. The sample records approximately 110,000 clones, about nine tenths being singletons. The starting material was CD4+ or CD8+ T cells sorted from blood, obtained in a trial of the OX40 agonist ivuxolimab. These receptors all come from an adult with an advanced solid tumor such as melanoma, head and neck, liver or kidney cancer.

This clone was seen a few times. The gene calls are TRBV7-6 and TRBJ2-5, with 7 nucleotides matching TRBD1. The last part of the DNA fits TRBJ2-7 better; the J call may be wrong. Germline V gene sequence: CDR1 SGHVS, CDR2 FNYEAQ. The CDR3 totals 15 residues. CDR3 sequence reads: CASSLFQTGPNEQYF. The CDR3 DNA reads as TGTGCCAGCAGCTTATTTCAGACAGGGCCGAACGAGCAGTACTTC.

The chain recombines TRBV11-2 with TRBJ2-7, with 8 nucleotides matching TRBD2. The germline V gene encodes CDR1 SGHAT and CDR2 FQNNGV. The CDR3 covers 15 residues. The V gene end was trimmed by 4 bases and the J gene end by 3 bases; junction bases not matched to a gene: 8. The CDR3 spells CASSSLTSVLYEQYF. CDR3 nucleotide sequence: TGTGCCAGCAGCTCCCTGACTAGCGTCCTCTACGAGCAGTACTTC.